Included here is one TCR beta chain sequence, with context. This clone was detected only once. Its antigen has not been determined. Base qualities are not at hand, and no much larger clone is one base apart. This entry comes from a study of cytomegalovirus exposure and HLA in healthy donors (dated by TCRdb to about 2017). For context, the study as a whole: An earlier analysis of some 600 of the donors reported 276 Gb of sequence data and 117 million unique TCR beta sequences obtained from around 180 million T cells. Roughly five DR-DQ haplotypes were handled as single units for association and clustering, since linkage in the cohort was strong. Roughly 300 gigabases of sequencing data and tens of millions of unique TCR sequences were included in an early release covering several hundred HLA-typed donors. The number of donors typed differed by locus, with about 620-630 for A, B, C, DRB1 and DQB1, roughly 520 for DQA1, 600 to 610 for DPA1, and about 450 for DPB1. In an earlier analysis of more than 550 of the donors, high-throughput TCR beta sequencing was used to judge whether each TCR beta V gene segment behaved as functional or pseudogenic. Donor age, sex, ethnicity and CMV serostatus were compiled alongside the repertoire data. Every repertoire in the discovery cohort had been generated on one and the same sequencing platform. Among about 400 genotyped donors of the cohort, an average of approximately 220,000 unique TCR beta nucleotide sequences was sequenced per donor, of which 15% to 20% were non-productive. A later genetic analysis took genome-wide SNP genotypes for 398 of the 666 donors and used that subset as a discovery cohort. Among the roughly 400 genotyped donors, 81% belonged to the genetic ancestry cluster associated with self-reported Caucasian donors. Along with the approximately 620-subject first cohort, a separate validation cohort of over 90 different subjects was used. Rather than drawing on any new phenotypic data, the later analysis identified candidate immune exposures from TCR beta sequences and the way those sequences occurred across donors. The study aimed to test whether cataloging public T cell receptors could reveal signatures of past pathogen exposure. Using immunosequencing, the study profiled T cell repertoires from about 610 subjects and related those repertoires to cytomegalovirus serostatus. To predict cytomegalovirus infection status, the study brought together high-throughput TCR immunosequencing, statistical association of individual TCRs with disease status, and machine learning. A later analysis re-analyzed previously published TCR beta repertoires from roughly 630 donors and added high-resolution HLA genotyping to study TCR occurrence patterns. HLA typing covered class I and class II loci at four-digit resolution. General study outcomes and caveats: V-gene and J-gene trimming of TCR beta chains was associated with a missense DCLRE1C variant in a later genetic analysis, and the association was replicated in an independent cohort. Several of the top co-occurrence clusters appeared to be linked to parvovirus B19, influenza, CMV and Epstein-Barr virus, according to a later analysis. Because the 87-base-pair reads could not distinguish some IMGT-functional V segments, including TRBV6-2 and TRBV6-3, those segments were excluded. In vitro tests confirmed that a few of the cytomegalovirus-associated TCR beta chains recognize cytomegalovirus antigens. The only immune exposure information available for the cohort was CMV serostatus. The authors suggested that the approach could potentially be generalized to other disease states and immunological phenotypes. Compared with equally common non-associated chains, HLA-associated TCR beta chains in a later analysis were more clonally expanded and had lower generation probabilities. The study gave a list of 150 to 200 TCR beta chains associated with cytomegalovirus. Because HLA typing was unavailable for some donors at each locus, only the typed subset was used in association tests. In a later genetic analysis, fewer N-insertions in productive TCRs were reported among donors in an Asian-associated ancestry cluster than the roughly 700-donor mean. Because counts were too low, more than 15 rarely observed V segments, including chromosome 9 orphons, were left out of the earlier analysis of 587 of the donors. Strong co-occurrence of HLA alleles, especially DR and DQ, made assigning TCR associations to individual alleles difficult. The classifier was reported to diagnose cytomegalovirus status with high specificity and sensitivity in both the original and validation cohorts. Correlated functional status among segregating V segments might reflect linkage disequilibrium, but an unknown experimental factor could not be ruled out. A later analysis found that TCR association rates varied across HLA loci, with DRB1 alleles showing the most associated TCRs and HLA-C alleles the fewest. A further reported finding was that TCR beta sequences accurately predicted the HLA-A and HLA-B alleles for most subjects in the first cohort. A later analysis found that most CMV-associated TCR beta chains appeared HLA-restricted, with HLA associations seemingly driven largely by CMV exposure. A group of highly shared sequence variants was considered likely to be a technical artifact of the sequencing pipeline. Presence/absence analyses assumed roughly uniform sequencing depth across donors, an assumption that may not hold. In an earlier analysis of approximately 590 of the donors, most TCR beta V segments appeared in productive rearrangements about 87% or about 30% of the time, broadly matching IMGT annotations. In a later analysis, about 17,000 TCR beta sequences were associated with specific HLA alleles at a false discovery rate of 0.05. This cohort had only TCR beta chains sequenced, and the lack of alpha or paired-chain data limited which features could be detected. While some public TCRs were present in many individuals, most TCR sequences turned up only very rarely across donors.

The germline V and J ends show losses of 3 bases and 3 bases respectively, and no gene match explains 5 bases of the junction. CDR1 SGDLS and CDR2 YYNGEE were looked up in the germline V gene. The CDR3 contains 15 residues, cysteine and phenylalanine counted. Only the CDR3 DNA stays, 45 bases, in frame from base 1. The cohort comprised approximately 700 healthy bone marrow donors. All cohort members were sampled while nominally healthy, although unrecorded immune exposures were likely present. The donor was CMV seropositive and was included in the group of around 300 seropositive cohort members. A peripheral blood sample was collected from each donor, and TCR beta sequencing was performed on peripheral blood mononuclear cells. Genomic DNA extraction from the blood cell samples was performed with the Qiagen DNeasy Blood Extraction Kit. Receptors were amplified or captured by the immunoSEQ multiplex PCR assay. The multiplex PCR relied on a mix of 60 forward primers for TCR Vbeta segments and 13 reverse primers for TCR Jbeta segments. The CDR3 region of rearranged TCR beta genes was amplified from genomic DNA with a multiplex PCR assay. The Illumina HiSeq System was used to sequence the amplified TCR beta libraries as 87-base-pair reads. Turning to the authors' computational methods: A later analysis tallied 75 million to 85 million unique TCR beta chains across the roughly 610 repertoires, and around 9.9 million of those chains were shared by two or more donors. Raw reads were error-corrected and collapsed into unique sequences by a nearest-neighbor algorithm in which closely related sequences were merged to remove PCR and sequencing errors. V, D and J gene segments were assigned by aligning CDR3 sequences to IMGT reference sequences. For a sequence to be retained, a match of at least six nucleotides to both a V gene segment and a J gene segment was required. A rearrangement was called productive if the CDR3 had no stop codons and remained in frame with V and J, and every other rearrangement was called non-productive. Following IMGT convention, CDR3 was defined as the stretch from the second conserved V-encoded cysteine up to the conserved J-encoded phenylalanine. Sequences without an unambiguous match to a single V gene segment were excluded from the earlier analysis of 450 to 650 of the donors. An earlier analysis of fewer than 750 of the donors called V segments functional above 56.7% productive rearrangements and segregating when the between-donor standard deviation exceeded 5%. To diagnose cytomegalovirus status from the catalog of TCR beta chain sequences, a statistical classification framework was built. In a later analysis, V and J genes were assigned by comparing TCR nucleotide sequences against IMGT/GENE-DB human TR gene sequences. The TCRdist pipeline was used in a later analysis to assign CDR3 sequences and most-parsimonious VDJ recombination scenarios. In a later analysis, every TCR beta chain was defined by the combination of its CDR3 amino acid sequence and its V-gene family, and reads without a unique V-gene family were dropped. As a way to deal with suspected cross-contamination and a sequencing artifact, a later analysis dropped 592 nucleotide sequences that were highly shared and had low generation probability. A later analysis calculated a clonal expansion index for each public chain from normalized within-repertoire ranks of inferred template counts. In a later analysis, generation probabilities were computed with a VDJ recombination model fitted to out-of-frame rearrangements, and the resulting probabilities were checked against IGoR. A later analysis scored TCR-TCR, TCR-HLA and TCR-CMV co-occurrence with hypergeometric tests, applying a repertoire-size bias correction to TCR pairs. In a later analysis, false discovery rates were estimated by permuting HLA or CMV assignments 20 times. A later analysis grouped co-occurring TCRs with DBSCAN, adding TCRdist sequence similarity when clustering within HLA-allele-positive subsets. Repertoires with fewer than 30,000 or more than 120,000 public chains, plus five repertoires with anomalous nucleotide sharing, were excluded from co-occurrence clustering. The table comes from immuneACCESS by way of TCRdb, which keeps in-frame sequences with V and J called. Part of the clones is missing from these tables; in studies checked, under half for an unresolved V gene and the rest for unknown reasons. Clonal size and the V and J genes are those of that table, whereas D and trimming came from the DNA. The sample table holds under 300,000 clones, of which approximately 90% were seen once. The ten largest make up roughly 4% of the sample.

Material for sequencing was PBMCs. In this chain, TRBV9 is recombined with TRBJ2-7; 11 bases in the junction line up with TRBD2. This TCR was sampled from a man in his forties in good health and CMV-seropositive. The CDR3 amino acid sequence is: CASSELAGGGYEQYF. The DNA sequence is TGTGCCAGCAGCGAGTTAGCGGGAGGGGGCTACGAGCAGTACTTC.